This T cell receptor beta chain was identified during a study of shared clonotypes between healthy human individuals. Genomic DNA of every subset was divided equally among multiple immunoSEQ plates. The method was immunoSEQ multiplex PCR; TCRdb's version includes in-frame clones alone and lacks a portion of them. In the table there are about 2.1 million clones, about 93% of which are singletons. Germline V gene data show CDR1 as MDHEN and CDR2 as SYDVKM. The CDR3 has 14 amino acids. Study-level points and caveats: Larger richness was generally estimated for naive than memory subsets.

CD45RO-negative, CCR7-selected cells formed the naive CD8 fraction, which excluded terminally differentiated effector memory CD45RA+ cells. Note on this clone: The antigen is unknown. The junction departs from germline at one end; a sequencing error may be responsible.

The chain is built from TRBV28 and TRBJ1-1; no reliable D call. The sample was naive CD8+ T cells from PBMCs. The sequence was collected from a man between 18 and 29 years old in good health. Some clones in this sample may be carry-over from other donors' samples. This CDR3 is CASSLYWGNTEAFF. The CDR3 DNA reads TGTGCCAGCAGCTTATACTGGGGGAACACTGAAGCTTTCTTT.